A selection of T cell receptor beta chains follows, all from one sample in a study of monozygotic twins with inflammatory bowel disease. From its re-call of the 5' RACE reads, TCRdb lists each CDR3 protein once, without DNA. The listing records some 200,000 distinct CDR3 sequences. The sequenced material came from blood. The receptors come from a human donor with ulcerative colitis or Crohn's disease, or a healthy co-twin of an affected twin (not recorded which). CDR3s include the opening cysteine and the closing phenylalanine or tryptophan.

j_call v_call cdr3_aa
TRBJ2-1 TRBV4-2 CASSLRLAGSYNEQFF
TRBJ1-2 TRBV18 CASSPRAAPNGYTF
TRBJ1-1 TRBV5-1 CASNPTVTNTEAFF
TRBJ2-5 TRBV5-1 CASSSTRLAPSGETQYF
TRBJ2-3 TRBV6-6 CASSSGYRTDTQYF
TRBJ2-5 TRBV2 CASKASREQETQYF
TRBJ1-1 TRBV4-1 CASSQEGPGNTEAFF
TRBJ1-2 TRBV19 CASSMAGLYYGYTF
TRBJ2-3 TRBV7-2 CASSVAGGRADTQYF
TRBJ2-6 TRBV6-1 CASSEGTGPKKLGANVLTF
TRBJ2-7 TRBV4-2 CASSQAGAPNEQYF
TRBJ1-1 TRBV12-3/TRBV12-4 CASREGSTEAFF
TRBJ2-7 TRBV12-3/TRBV12-4 CASSPNVQFYEQYF
TRBJ2-1 TRBV12-3/TRBV12-4 CASTQRGGYNEQFF
TRBJ1-2 TRBV4-2 CASSQDRGAELYGYTF
TRBJ2-1 TRBV7-3 CASSLASTYNEQFF
TRBJ2-2 TRBV15 CATNDGGSGELFF
TRBJ2-2 TRBV4-2 CASSQEPLTGELFF
TRBJ1-1 TRBV29-1 CSVENWGGAEAFF
TRBJ1-3 TRBV11-2 CASSPRGDSGNTIYF
TRBJ2-4 TRBV15 CATSLTTSLAKNIQYF
TRBJ1-5 TRBV30 CAWTPPGGYSNQPQHF
TRBJ2-3 TRBV5-5 CASRSRGAITDTQYF
TRBJ2-3 TRBV5-4 CASSARDYTDTQYF
TRBJ1-4 TRBV20-1 CSARRDGEKLFF
TRBJ2-7 TRBV12-3/TRBV12-4 CASSFSGEQYF
TRBJ2-7 TRBV6-2/TRBV6-3 CASSYWDGAYEQYF
TRBJ1-1 TRBV12-3/TRBV12-4 CASSFKANTEAFF
TRBJ1-4 TRBV4-1 CASSQDPELPEKLFF
TRBJ2-3 TRBV7-9 CASSPAATDTQYF
TRBJ1-2 TRBV29-1 CSVEFSGRTLGGYTF
TRBJ2-1 TRBV25-1 CASSGGPRSEYNEQFF
TRBJ2-4 TRBV5-1 CASSFAGTDQYF
TRBJ2-1 TRBV23-1 CASSPPTRHNEQFF
TRBJ2-7 TRBV7-8 CASSLESGSRQYF
TRBJ1-1 TRBV19 CASSYYEGSTEAFF
TRBJ1-2 TRBV28 CASSAPGAKGYGYTF
TRBJ2-2 TRBV6-5 CASSWLAGGPAGELFF
TRBJ2-1 TRBV11-1 CASSTDTAGITPVDHEQFF
TRBJ2-7 TRBV20-1 CSAIYPGRGSWHEQYF
TRBJ1-5 TRBV29-1 CSVGSTADSNQPQHF
TRBJ1-6 TRBV6-5 CASSYSRPESSPLHF
TRBJ2-7 TRBV20-1 CSAPSDFRGGEQYF
TRBJ1-4 TRBV5-1 CASSLGGRSGNEKLFF
TRBJ1-4 TRBV5-1 CASSLEGQGSEKLFF
TRBJ2-2 TRBV12-3/TRBV12-4 CASSPDRGSGELFF
TRBJ1-2 TRBV5-1 CASSLDGATNYGYTF
TRBJ1-1 TRBV6-1 CASREGQGGTEAFF
TRBJ2-3 TRBV29-1 CSDLRGSTHTDTQYF
TRBJ1-2 TRBV12-3/TRBV12-4 CASSLGDRGSGGYTF
TRBJ2-7 TRBV5-1 CASSLSSGGYEQYF
TRBJ2-7 TRBV20-1 CSASGEGTYEQYF
TRBJ2-3 TRBV20-1 CSARRGNGDTQYF
TRBJ2-7 TRBV6-5 CASSYSIRESYEQYF
TRBJ1-2 TRBV5-1 CASSLDRVGYGYTF
TRBJ1-4 TRBV7-2 CASSLTGTNEKLFF
TRBJ2-7 TRBV18 CASSLGQGADEQYF